The 7 T cell receptor beta chains reported below all come from one sample, sequenced in a study of memory CD4+ T cells and cytomegalovirus serostatus. This table comes from immunoSEQ multiplex PCR, and its TCRdb copy is limited to in-frame clones, with some not included. The sample has roughly 67,000 clones; roughly three quarters are singletons. The sort gate was single viable CD3+CD4+CD8-CD45RO+ cells for memory CD4+ T cells. Sequencing was performed on memory CD4+ T cells from blood. These receptors all come from an adult in good health and CMV-seropositive.

The chain recombines TRBV30 with TRBJ2-2; 9 nucleotides align to TRBD2. V lost 4 bases and J lost 1; bases outside the gene matches: 7. The CDR3 is 16 residues long. Looked up from germline, CDR1 is GTSNPN and CDR2 is SVGIG (reference sequence). The CDR3 DNA sequence: TGTGCCTGGACAAGGCTAGCGGGGAGGAACACCGGGGAGCTGTTTTTT. It codes for CAWTRLAGRNTGELFF.

The V call is TRBV5-1, the J call TRBJ2-5; TRBD1 agrees at 8 bases. The length of the CDR3 is 15 residues. Germline V gene lookup returns CDR1 SGHRS and CDR2 YFSETQ. Germline trimming cut 2 bases from V and 5 bases from J; bases unmatched to any gene: 8. CDR3 DNA: TGCGCCAGCAGCTTCTCGGGACAGGAATGGGAGACCCAGTACTTC. Its protein product is CASSFSGQEWETQYF.

The chain combines TRBV18 with TRBJ1-1; D gene unclear. Germline V CDR1 and CDR2: KGHSH, LQKENI. The CDR3 is 12 residues long. V was cut by 2 bases and J by 5 bases, with 6 bases left in between. CDR3 nucleotide sequence: TGTGCCAGCTCACCAGGTAGGACTGAAGCTTTCTTT. As protein: CASSPGRTEAFF.

The V and J genes are TRBV7-9 and TRBJ1-4; D is ambiguous. The ends were cut back, 8 bases at V and 8 bases at J, with 9 bases in the middle. The CDR3 is 11 amino acids. The germline V gene has CDR1 SEHNR and CDR2 FQNEAQ (reference sequence). The CDR3 nucleotides read TGTGCCAGCTTTGAGGGAGAAAAACTGTTTTTT. Its translation is CASFEGEKLFF.

The chain recombines TRBV7-6 with TRBJ1-1; no definite D call. V lost 2 bases to trimming and J lost 8 bases, with 12 bases between them. The CDR3 sequence is 13 residues long. Germline values: CDR1 SGHVS, CDR2 FNYEAQ. The CDR3 sequence is CASSLSLQAEAFF. As DNA, the CDR3 is TGTGCCAGCAGCTTATCCCTCCAGGCCGAAGCTTTCTTT.

This chain connects TRBV29-1 to TRBJ1-4; D might be TRBD1 (6 bases). V was pared by 3 bases and J by 12 bases, with 17 bases between. Per germline, CDR1 SQVTM and CDR2 ANQGSEA. CDR3 length: 13 residues. This chain's CDR3 is CSVDSGSGGQLFF. CDR3 coding DNA: TGCAGCGTTGATTCGGGGTCGGGGGGCCAACTGTTTTTT.

The gene calls are TRBV29-1 and TRBJ2-1; 8 bases are a match to TRBD1. Germline lookup yields CDR1 SQVTM and CDR2 ANQGSEA. This CDR3 has 15 residues. Trimming took 1 base from V and 7 from J; bases not matched to a gene: 9. The CDR3 here is CSVEARDRGSNEQFF. In nucleotides, the CDR3 is TGCAGCGTTGAAGCGCGAGACAGGGGATCAAATGAGCAGTTCTTC.